This TCR beta chain was recorded in a study of T cell changes during pregnancy in multiple sclerosis. Germline V gives CDR1 LNHNV, CDR2 YYDKDF (reference sequence). The V gene end was trimmed by 5 bases and the J gene end by 4 bases; junction bases not matched to a gene: 16. The CDR3 is made up of 17 amino acids. The method was immunoSEQ multiplex PCR; TCRdb's version includes in-frame clones alone and lacks a portion of them. The data show 93,000 or so clones, approximately 89% seen once. Sequences were derived from peripheral blood, sampled before pregnancy. The gene calls are TRBV15 and TRBJ1-2; 7 nucleotides match TRBD1. The origin of this receptor is a female donor with multiple sclerosis, enrolled in a pregnancy study. For the CDR3, the DNA is TGTGCCACCAGCCCTCCCACGACAGGGATTATCGGCTATGGCTACACCTTC. This encodes CATSPPTTGIIGYGYTF.